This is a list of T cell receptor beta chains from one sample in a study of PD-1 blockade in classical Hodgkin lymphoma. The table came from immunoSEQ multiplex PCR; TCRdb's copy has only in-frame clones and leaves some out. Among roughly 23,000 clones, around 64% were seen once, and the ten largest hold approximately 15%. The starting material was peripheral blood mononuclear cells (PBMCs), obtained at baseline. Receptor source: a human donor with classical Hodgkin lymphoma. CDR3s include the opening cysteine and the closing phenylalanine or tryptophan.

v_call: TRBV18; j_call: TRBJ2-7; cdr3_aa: CASTRGLAETYEQYF
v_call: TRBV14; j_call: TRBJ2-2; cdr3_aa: CASSRNQGVTGELFF
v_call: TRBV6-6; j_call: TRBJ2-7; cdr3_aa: CAAGQGWYEQYF
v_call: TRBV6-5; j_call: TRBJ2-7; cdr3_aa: CASRMDTLRREQYF
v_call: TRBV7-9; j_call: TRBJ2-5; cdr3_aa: CASSETGNQETQYF
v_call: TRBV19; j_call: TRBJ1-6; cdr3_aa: CASTYLPGTGDSPLHF
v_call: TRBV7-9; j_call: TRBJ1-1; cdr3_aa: CASSLAGYTEAFF
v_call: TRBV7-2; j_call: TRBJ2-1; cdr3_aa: CASSLMAVGGEQFF
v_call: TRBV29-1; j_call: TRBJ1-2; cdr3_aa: CSVGGLLANYGYTF
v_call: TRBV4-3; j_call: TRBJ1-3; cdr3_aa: CASSQAGGSGNTIYF
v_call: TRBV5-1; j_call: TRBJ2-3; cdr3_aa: CASRPGTLSTDTQYF
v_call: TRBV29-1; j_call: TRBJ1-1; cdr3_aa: CSVKNTEAFF
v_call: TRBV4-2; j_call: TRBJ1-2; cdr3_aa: CASSLDGYGYTF
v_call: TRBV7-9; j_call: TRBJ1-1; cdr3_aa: CASSLGGSGEAFF
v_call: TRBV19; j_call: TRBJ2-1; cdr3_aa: CASSILTGEQFF
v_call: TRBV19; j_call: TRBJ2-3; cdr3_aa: CASSTGVLGTDTQYF
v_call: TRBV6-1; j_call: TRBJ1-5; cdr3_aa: CASSDVNQPQHF
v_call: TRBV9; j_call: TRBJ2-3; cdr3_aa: CASSVDAGWTGQDTQYF
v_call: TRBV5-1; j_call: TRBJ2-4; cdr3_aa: CASSPLPSASGELAKNIQYF
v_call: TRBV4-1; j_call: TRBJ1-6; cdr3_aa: CASSPIDNNNSPLHF